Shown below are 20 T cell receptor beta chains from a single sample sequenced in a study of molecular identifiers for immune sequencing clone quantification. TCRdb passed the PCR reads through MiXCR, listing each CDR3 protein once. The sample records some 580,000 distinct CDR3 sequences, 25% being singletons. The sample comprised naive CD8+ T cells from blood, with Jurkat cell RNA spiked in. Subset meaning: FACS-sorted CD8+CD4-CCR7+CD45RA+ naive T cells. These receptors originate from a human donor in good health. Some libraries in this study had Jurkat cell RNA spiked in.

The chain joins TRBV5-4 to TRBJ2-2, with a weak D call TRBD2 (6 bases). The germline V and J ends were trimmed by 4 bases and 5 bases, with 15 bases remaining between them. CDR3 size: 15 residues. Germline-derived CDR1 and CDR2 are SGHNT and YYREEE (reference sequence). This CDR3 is CASSPGTPRTGELFF. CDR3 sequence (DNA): TGTGCCAGCAGCCCGGGGACTCCGAGAACCGGGGAGCTGTTTTTT.

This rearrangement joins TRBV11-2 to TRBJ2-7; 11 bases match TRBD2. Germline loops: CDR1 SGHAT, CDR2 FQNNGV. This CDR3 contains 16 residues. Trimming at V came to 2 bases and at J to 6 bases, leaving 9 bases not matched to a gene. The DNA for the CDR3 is TGTGCCAGCAGCTTATTAACGACTAGCGGGAAGTTCGAGCAGTACTTC. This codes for CASSLLTTSGKFEQYF.

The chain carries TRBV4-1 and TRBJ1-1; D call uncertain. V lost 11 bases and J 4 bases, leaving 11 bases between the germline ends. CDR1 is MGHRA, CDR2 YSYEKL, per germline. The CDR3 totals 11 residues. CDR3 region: CAAERATEAFF. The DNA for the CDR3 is TGCGCCGCCGAGCGGGCCACTGAAGCTTTCTTT.

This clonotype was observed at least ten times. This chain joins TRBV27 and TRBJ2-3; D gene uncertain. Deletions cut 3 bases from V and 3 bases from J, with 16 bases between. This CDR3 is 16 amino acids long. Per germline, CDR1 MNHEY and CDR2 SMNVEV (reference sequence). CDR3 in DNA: TGTGCCAGCAGTTTGAGGCCCCTATCGGCAACAGATACGCAGTATTTT. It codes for CASSLRPLSATDTQYF.

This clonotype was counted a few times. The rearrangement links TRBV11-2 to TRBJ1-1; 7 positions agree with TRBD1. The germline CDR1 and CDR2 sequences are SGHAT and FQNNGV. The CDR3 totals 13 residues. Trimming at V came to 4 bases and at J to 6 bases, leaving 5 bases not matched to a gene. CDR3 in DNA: TGTGCCAGCAGCTCGACGGGACAGCCTGAAGCTTTCTTT. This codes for CASSSTGQPEAFF.

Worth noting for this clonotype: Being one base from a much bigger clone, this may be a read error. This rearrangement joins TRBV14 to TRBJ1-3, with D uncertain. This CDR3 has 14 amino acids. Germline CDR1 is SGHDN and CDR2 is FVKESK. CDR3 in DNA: TGTGTCAGCAGCCCCACTATATCTGGAAACACCATATATTTT. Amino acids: CVSSPTISGNTIYF.

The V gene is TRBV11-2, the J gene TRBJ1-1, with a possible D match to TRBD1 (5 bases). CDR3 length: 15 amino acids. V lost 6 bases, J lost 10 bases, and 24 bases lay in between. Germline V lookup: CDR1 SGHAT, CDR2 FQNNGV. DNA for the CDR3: TGTGCCAGCAGTTACGGGGCGGTAATGAACCCTGCAGCTTTCTTT. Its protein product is CASSYGAVMNPAAFF.

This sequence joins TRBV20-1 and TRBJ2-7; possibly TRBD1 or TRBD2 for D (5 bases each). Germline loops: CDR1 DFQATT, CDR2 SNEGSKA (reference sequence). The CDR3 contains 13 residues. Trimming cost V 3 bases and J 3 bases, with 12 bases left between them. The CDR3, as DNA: TGCAGTGCTAGTCGGGACGTAGACTACGAGCAGTACTTC. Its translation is CSASRDVDYEQYF.

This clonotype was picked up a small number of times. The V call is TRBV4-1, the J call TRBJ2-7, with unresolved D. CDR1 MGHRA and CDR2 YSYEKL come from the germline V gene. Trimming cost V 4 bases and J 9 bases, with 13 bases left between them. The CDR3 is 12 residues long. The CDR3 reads CASSPNGHAQYF. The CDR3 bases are TGCGCCAGCAGCCCCAATGGGCACGCGCAGTACTTC.

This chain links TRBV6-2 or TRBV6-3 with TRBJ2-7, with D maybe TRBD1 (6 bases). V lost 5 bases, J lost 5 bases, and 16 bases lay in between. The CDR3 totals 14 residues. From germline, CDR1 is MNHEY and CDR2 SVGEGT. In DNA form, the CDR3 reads TGTGCCAGCAGTGACCCAGGGGTAGTCGACGAGCAGTACTTC. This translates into CASSDPGVVDEQYF.

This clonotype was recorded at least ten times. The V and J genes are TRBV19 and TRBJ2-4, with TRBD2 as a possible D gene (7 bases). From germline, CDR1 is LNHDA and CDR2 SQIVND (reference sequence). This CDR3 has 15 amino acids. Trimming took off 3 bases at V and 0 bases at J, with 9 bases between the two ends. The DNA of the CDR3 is TGTGCCAGTAGTATGGGGGGGCGAGCCAAAAACATTCAGTACTTC. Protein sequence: CASSMGGRAKNIQYF.

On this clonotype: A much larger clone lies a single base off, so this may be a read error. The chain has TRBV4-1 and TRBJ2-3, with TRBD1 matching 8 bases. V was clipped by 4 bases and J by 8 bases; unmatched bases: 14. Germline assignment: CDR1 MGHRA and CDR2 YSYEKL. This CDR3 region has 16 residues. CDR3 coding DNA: TGCGCCAGCAGCCTTGGCGGACAGGGTCCTCCAGGTACGCAGTATTTT. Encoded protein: CASSLGGQGPPGTQYF.

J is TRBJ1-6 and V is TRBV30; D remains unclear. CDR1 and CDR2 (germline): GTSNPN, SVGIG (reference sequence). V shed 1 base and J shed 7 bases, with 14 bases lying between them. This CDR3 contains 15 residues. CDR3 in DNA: TGTGCCTGGAGTGGACCCGACGCCTGGAATTCACCCCTCCACTTT. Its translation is CAWSGPDAWNSPLHF.

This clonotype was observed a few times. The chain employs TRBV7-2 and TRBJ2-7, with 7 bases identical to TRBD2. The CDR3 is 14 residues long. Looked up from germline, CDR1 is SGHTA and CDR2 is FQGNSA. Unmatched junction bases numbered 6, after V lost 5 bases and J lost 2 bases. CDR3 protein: CASSIDAGAYEQYF. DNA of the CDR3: TGTGCCAGCAGCATAGATGCGGGGGCCTACGAGCAGTACTTC.

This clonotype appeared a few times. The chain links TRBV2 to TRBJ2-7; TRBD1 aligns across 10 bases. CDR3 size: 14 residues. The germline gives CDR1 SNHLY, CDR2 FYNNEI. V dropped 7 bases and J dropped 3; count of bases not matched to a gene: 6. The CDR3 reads CASKGTGVFYEQYF. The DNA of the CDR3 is TGTGCCAGCAAAGGGACAGGGGTTTTCTACGAGCAGTACTTC. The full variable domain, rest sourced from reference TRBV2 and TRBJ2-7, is EPEVTQTPSHQVTQMGQEVILRCVPISNHLYFYWYRQILGQKVEFLVSFYNNEISEKSEIFDDQFSVERPDGSNFTLKIRSTKLEDSAMYFCASKGTGVFYEQYFGPGTRLTVT.

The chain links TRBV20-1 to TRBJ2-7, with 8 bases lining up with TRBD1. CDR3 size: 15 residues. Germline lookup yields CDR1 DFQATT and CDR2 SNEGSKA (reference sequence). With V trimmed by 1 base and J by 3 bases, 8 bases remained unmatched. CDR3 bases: TGCAGTGCTAGAGCCGGACAGGGCGGTTTCTACGAGCAGTACTTC. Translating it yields CSARAGQGGFYEQYF.

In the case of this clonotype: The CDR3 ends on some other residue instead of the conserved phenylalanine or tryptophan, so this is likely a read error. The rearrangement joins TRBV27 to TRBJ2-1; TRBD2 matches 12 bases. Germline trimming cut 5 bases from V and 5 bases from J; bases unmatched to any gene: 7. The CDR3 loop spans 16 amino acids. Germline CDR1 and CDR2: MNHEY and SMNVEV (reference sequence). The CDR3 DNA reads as TGTGCCAGCAGTCCTCTAGCGGGGGGGTCTCACAATGAGCAGTTCCTC. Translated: CASSPLAGGSHNEQFL.

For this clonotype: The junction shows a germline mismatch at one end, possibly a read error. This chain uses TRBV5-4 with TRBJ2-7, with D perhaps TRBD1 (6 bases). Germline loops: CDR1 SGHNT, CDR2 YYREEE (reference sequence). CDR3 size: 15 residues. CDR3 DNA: TGTACCAGCAGCTTGCGACAGGAACCCACCTACGAGCAGTACTTC. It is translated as CTSSLRQEPTYEQYF.

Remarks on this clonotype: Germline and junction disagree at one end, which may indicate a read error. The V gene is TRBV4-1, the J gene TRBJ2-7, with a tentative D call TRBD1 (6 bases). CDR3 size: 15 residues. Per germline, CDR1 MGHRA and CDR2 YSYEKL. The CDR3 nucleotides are TGCGCCAGCAGCCATGTGTCAGGGGAAAGGTACGAGCACTACTTC. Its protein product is CASSHVSGERYEHYF.

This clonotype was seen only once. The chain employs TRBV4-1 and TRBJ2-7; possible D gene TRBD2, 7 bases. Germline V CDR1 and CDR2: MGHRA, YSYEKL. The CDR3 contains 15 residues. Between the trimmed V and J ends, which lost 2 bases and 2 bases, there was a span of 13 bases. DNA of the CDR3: TGCGCCAGCAGCCAATTTAGGGGGGGGACCTACGAGCAGTACTTC. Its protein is CASSQFRGGTYEQYF.